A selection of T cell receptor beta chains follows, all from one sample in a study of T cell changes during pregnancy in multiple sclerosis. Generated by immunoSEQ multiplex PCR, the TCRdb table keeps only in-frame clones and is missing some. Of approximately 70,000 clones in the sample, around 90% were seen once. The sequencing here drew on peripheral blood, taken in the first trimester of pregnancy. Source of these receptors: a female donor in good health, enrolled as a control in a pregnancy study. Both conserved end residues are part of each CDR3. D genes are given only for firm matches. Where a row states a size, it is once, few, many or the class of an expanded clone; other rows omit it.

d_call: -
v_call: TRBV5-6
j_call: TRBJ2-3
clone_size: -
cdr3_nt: TGTGCCAGCAGCTCAGGGATGGAAACAGATACGCAGTATTTT
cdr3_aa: CASSSGMETDTQYF

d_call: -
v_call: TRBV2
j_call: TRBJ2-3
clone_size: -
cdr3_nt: TGTGCCAGCTCCCAACAGGGATCTAGCACAGATACGCAGTATTTT
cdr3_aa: CASSQQGSSTDTQYF

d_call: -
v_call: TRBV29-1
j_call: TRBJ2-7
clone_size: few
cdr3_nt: TGCAGCGTTGAGAGTCAAGGGGACTACGAGCAGTACTTC
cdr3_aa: CSVESQGDYEQYF

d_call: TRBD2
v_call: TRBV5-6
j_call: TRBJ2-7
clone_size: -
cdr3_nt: TGTGCCAGCAGCCCGGGACTAGGGGTCTCCTACGAGCAGTACTTC
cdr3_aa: CASSPGLGVSYEQYF

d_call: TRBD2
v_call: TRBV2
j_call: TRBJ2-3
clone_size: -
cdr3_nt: TGTGCCAGCAGCACTAGCGGGAGGGCAGATACGCAGTATTTT
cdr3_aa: CASSTSGRADTQYF

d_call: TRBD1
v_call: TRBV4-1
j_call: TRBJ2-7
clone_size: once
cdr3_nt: TGCGCCAGCAGCCAAGACCGCCGGGACAGGGCTTACTACGAGCAGTACTTC
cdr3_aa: CASSQDRRDRAYYEQYF

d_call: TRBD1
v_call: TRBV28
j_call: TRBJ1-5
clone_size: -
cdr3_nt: TGTGCCAGCAGCTACACGCTCAGGGGGAATCAGCCCCAGCATTTT
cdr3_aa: CASSYTLRGNQPQHF

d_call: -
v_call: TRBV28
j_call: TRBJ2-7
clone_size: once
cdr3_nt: TGTGCCAGCAGTTCCCCCACTAGCAGCTACGAGCAGTACTTC
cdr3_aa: CASSSPTSSYEQYF

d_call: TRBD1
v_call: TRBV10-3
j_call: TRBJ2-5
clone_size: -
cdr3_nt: TGTGCCATCAGTGAGACAGGGGGTGGGCAGGGCGCCCAGTACTTC
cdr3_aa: CAISETGGGQGAQYF

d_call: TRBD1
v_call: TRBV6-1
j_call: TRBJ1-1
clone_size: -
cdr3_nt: TGTGCCAGCAGAAACTTACAGGGGTTGGCTTTCTTT
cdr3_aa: CASRNLQGLAFF

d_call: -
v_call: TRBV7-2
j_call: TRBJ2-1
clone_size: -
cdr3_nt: TGTGCCAGCAGCTTAGAGACTAGCTCCTACAATGAGCAGTTCTTC
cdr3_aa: CASSLETSSYNEQFF